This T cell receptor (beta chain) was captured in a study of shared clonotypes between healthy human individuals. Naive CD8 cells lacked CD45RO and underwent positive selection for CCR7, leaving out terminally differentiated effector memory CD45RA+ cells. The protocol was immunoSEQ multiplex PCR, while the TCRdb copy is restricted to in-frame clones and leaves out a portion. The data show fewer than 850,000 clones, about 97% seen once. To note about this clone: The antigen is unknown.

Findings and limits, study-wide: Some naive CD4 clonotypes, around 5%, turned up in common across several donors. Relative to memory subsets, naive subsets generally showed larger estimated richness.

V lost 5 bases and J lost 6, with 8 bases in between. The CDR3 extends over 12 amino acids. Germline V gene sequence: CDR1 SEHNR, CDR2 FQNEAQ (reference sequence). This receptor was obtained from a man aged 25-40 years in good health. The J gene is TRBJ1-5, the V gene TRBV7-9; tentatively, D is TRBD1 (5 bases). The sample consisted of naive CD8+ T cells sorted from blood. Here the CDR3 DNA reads TGTGCCAGCAGCCAGGGCTCTCAGCCCCAGCATTTT. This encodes CASSQGSQPQHF.